This T cell receptor (beta chain) was recovered during a study of cytomegalovirus exposure and HLA in healthy donors. Study results and limitations: In a later analysis, at a false discovery rate of 0.05, 15,000 to 20,000 TCR beta sequences matched HLA alleles. Fewer N-insertions than the roughly 670-donor mean were reportedly shown by an Asian-associated ancestry cluster in a later analysis.

Trimming left V 0 bases short and J 4 bases short, with 8 bases between. The CDR3 is 14 residues long. Germline assignment: CDR1 SGHRS and CDR2 YFSETQ. Regarding this clone: What it recognizes is unknown.

PCR amplification relied on 60 Vbeta primers (plus 13 Jbeta primers). Only in-frame clones appear in the TCRdb table, and some are missing; sequencing was by immunoSEQ multiplex PCR. Here the sample spans 150,000 to 200,000 clones, approximately 80% being singletons. Specimen: PBMCs. The rearrangement joins TRBV5-1 to TRBJ1-5; D possibly corresponds to TRBD1 (6 bases). This TCR came from a woman in her thirties or forties in good health and CMV-seronegative. The CDR3 spells CASSLGQENQPQHF. DNA for the CDR3: TGCGCCAGCAGCTTGGGACAGGAAAATCAGCCCCAGCATTTT. The full variable domain, rest sourced from reference TRBV5-1 and TRBJ1-5, is KAGVTQTPRYLIKTRGQQVTLSCSPISGHRSVSWYQQTPGQGLQFLFEYFSETQRNKGNFPGRFSGRQFSNSRSEMNVSTLELGDSALYLCASSLGQENQPQHFGDGTRLSIL.